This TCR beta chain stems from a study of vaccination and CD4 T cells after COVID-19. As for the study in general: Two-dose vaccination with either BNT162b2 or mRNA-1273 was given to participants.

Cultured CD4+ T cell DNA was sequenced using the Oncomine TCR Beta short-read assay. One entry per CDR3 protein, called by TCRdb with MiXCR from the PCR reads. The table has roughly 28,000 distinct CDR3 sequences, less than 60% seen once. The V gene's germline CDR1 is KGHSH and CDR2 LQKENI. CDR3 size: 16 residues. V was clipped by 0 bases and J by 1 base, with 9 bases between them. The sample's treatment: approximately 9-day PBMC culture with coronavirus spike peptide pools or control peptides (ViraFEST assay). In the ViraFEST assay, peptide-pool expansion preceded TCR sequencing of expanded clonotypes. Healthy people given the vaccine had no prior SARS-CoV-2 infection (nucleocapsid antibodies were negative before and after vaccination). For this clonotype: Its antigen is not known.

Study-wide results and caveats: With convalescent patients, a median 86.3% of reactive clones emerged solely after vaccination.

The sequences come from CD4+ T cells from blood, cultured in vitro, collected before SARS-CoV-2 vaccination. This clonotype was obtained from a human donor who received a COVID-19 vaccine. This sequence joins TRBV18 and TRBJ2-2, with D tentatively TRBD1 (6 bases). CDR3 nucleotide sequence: TGTGCCAGCTCACCACCAGGCAGGGGGAACACCGGGGAGCTGTTTTTT. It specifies CASSPPGRGNTGELFF.